Included here is one TCR beta chain sequence, with context. These data belong to a study of T cell changes during pregnancy in multiple sclerosis. Assay: immunoSEQ multiplex PCR; the TCRdb copy retains only in-frame clones and omits some. Of roughly 30,000 clones listed, 85% to 90% are singletons. The germline CDR1 and CDR2 sequences are MNHEY and SMNVEV (reference sequence). V dropped 5 bases and J dropped 4 bases, with 12 bases sitting between them. This CDR3 has 15 amino acids. This sequence was found in a female donor with multiple sclerosis, enrolled in a pregnancy study. The chain combines TRBV27 with TRBJ2-6; maybe TRBD1 (6 bases). Source: CD8+ T cells from peripheral blood mononuclear cells, taken before pregnancy. CDR3: CASSPGTSGANVLTF. The CDR3, as DNA: TGTGCCAGCAGTCCGGGGACATCCGGGGCCAACGTCCTGACTTTC.